The source of this T cell receptor (beta chain) is a study of control samples from healthy donors and cancer patients. Only in-frame clones appear in the TCRdb table, and some are missing; sequencing was by immunoSEQ multiplex PCR. The sample contains approximately 86,000 clones, roughly 86% of which appear only once. The V gene's germline CDR1 is SGDLS and CDR2 YYNGEE. The CDR3 has 15 amino acids. The V end was cut by 0 bases, the J end by 0 bases, with 7 bases between. This sequence originates from a man aged 25 to 40 in good health. Sequenced: blood. J is TRBJ2-4 and V is TRBV9; D gene unclear. The CDR3 loop is CASSVGPLAKNIQYF. The CDR3 coding sequence is TGTGCCAGCAGCGTAGGGCCCTTAGCCAAAAACATTCAGTACTTC.